This T cell receptor beta chain was captured in a study of OX40 agonist ivuxolimab in advanced cancers. Measured with immunoSEQ multiplex PCR; TCRdb has only the in-frame clones, and not every one. The sample includes roughly 17,000 clones, around 78% seen only once; the top ten take roughly 29%. Specimen: CD4+ or CD8+ T cells sorted from blood, collected in a trial of the OX40 agonist ivuxolimab. The TCR comes from an adult with an advanced solid tumor such as melanoma, head and neck, liver or kidney cancer.

CDR3: CASSPWGLGSTDTQYF. CDR3 coding DNA: TGTGCCAGCAGCCCCTGGGGGCTGGGGAGCACAGATACGCAGTATTTT. The chain combines TRBV5-6 with TRBJ2-3; TRBD1 is a possible D gene (6 bases). The V gene's germline CDR1 is SGHDT and CDR2 YYEEEE. The V end was cut by 4 bases, the J end by 0 bases, with 15 bases between. There are 16 residues in the CDR3.